One sample yielded the 29 T cell receptor beta chains listed below, sequenced in a study of post-analysis software for immune sequencing data. Antigen specificity for these receptors is unknown. Overall study findings and caveats: With TRBV5-6, TRBV5-1 and TRBV20-1 included, 4 or 5 TRBV segments were more frequent in patients than in controls.

Sequencing libraries made from TCR beta cDNA carried unique molecular identifiers. TCRdb independently ran MiXCR on the PCR reads; one entry per CDR3 protein. The sample has 750,000 to 950,000 distinct CDR3 sequences, 40% to 55% seen once. The sample comprised blood. The source is a girl aged 5 to 17 with multiple sclerosis.

The chain links TRBV2 to TRBJ2-3, with 9 bases that match TRBD1. This CDR3 has 16 amino acids. Per germline, CDR1 SNHLY and CDR2 FYNNEI. Trimming took 6 bases from V and 6 from J; bases not matched to a gene: 13. The CDR3 coding sequence is TGTGCCAGCAGGGACAGGGGCCTGGCGGTCGGGGATACGCAGTATTTT. Translating gives CASRDRGLAVGDTQYF.

This clonotype was picked up a small number of times. The chain links TRBV6-2 or TRBV6-3 to TRBJ2-5, with D unresolved. Germline values: CDR1 MNHEY, CDR2 SVGEGT. V lost 2 bases and J lost 5, with 9 bases in between. The CDR3 covers 13 residues. The CDR3 bases are TGTGCCAGCAGTTACGGTATCGGTGAGACCCAGTACTTC. Protein: CASSYGIGETQYF.

This clonotype was counted a few times. V gene TRBV7-2 combines with J gene TRBJ2-1; 11 positions match TRBD2. The CDR3 has 16 amino acids. Germline V gives CDR1 SGHTA, CDR2 FQGNSA. The trim removed 5 bases at V and 2 bases at J, leaving 5 bases unmatched. The CDR3 region is CASSPSGLAAYNEQFF. Written as DNA, the CDR3 is TGTGCCAGCAGCCCGTCGGGACTAGCGGCCTACAATGAGCAGTTCTTC.

With respect to this clonotype: The junction and the germline gene differ at one end; a read error may be behind it. This chain connects TRBV20-1 to TRBJ2-1; perhaps TRBD2 as D (5 bases). CDR1 DFQATT and CDR2 SNEGSKA come from the germline V gene (reference sequence). The CDR3 totals 14 residues. CDR3 in amino acids: CSARGSWDYNEQFF. DNA for the CDR3: TGCAGTGCCAGAGGGTCCTGGGACTACAATGAGCAGTTCTTC.

The chain is built from TRBV15 and TRBJ1-1; TRBD1 matches at 9 bases. Trimming cost V 5 bases and J 6 bases; bases outside gene matches: 4. Germline V gene lookup returns CDR1 LNHNV and CDR2 YYDKDF (reference sequence). The CDR3 runs to 13 residues. The CDR3: CATSGGQGAEAFF. CDR3 sequence (DNA): TGTGCCACCAGCGGGGGACAGGGAGCTGAAGCTTTCTTT.

J is TRBJ2-1 and V is TRBV11-2, with TRBD1 matching 8 bases. This CDR3 has 19 residues. CDR1 and CDR2 (germline): SGHAT, FQNNGV. V shed 4 bases, J shed 3 bases, and the junction held 17 bases outside the gene matches. The CDR3: CASSSPPAAGTGDYNEQFF. CDR3 bases: TGTGCCAGCAGCTCGCCCCCAGCGGCCGGGACAGGCGACTACAATGAGCAGTTCTTC.

This chain joins TRBV7-2 and TRBJ2-3, with 10 bases that match TRBD2. The germline V gene encodes CDR1 SGHTA and CDR2 FQGNSA. J was trimmed by 2 bases and V by 6 bases; bases with no gene match: 11. The length of the CDR3 is 17 residues. The CDR3 reads CASSRQPGLANTDTQYF. In nucleotides, the CDR3 is TGTGCCAGCAGTCGGCAACCGGGACTAGCGAACACAGATACGCAGTATTTT.

This rearrangement joins TRBV13 to TRBJ2-4; TRBD2 matches at 10 bases. The DNA matches TRBJ2-7 better at its end, which makes the J call doubtful. CDR3 size: 15 residues. Germline V gene sequence: CDR1 PRHDT, CDR2 FYEKMQ (reference sequence). For the CDR3, the DNA is TGTGCCAGCAGCATAAGCGGGAGGGTTCCCTACGAGCAGTACTTC. Its translation is CASSISGRVPYEQYF.

The gene calls are TRBV7-3 and TRBJ2-3; maybe TRBD1 (7 bases). The V gene's germline CDR1 is SGHTA and CDR2 FQGTGA. CDR3 size: 16 residues. V shed 2 bases and J shed 1 base, with 13 bases lying between them. CDR3: CASSLGGGWGTDTQYF. The CDR3 nucleotides read TGTGCCAGCAGCTTAGGAGGGGGCTGGGGCACAGATACGCAGTATTTT.

A few counts support this clonotype. This chain links TRBV5-1 with TRBJ2-1; 11 positions match TRBD2. The CDR3 consists of 14 residues. Trimming removed 7 bases from V and 8 bases from J; junction bases left unmatched: 8. Germline loops: CDR1 SGHRS, CDR2 YFSETQ. CDR3 coding DNA: TGCGCCAGCGCCGGACTAGCGGGCGGGCATGAGCAGTTCTTC. Amino acid sequence: CASAGLAGGHEQFF.

The V gene is TRBV24-1, the J gene TRBJ2-1; the D gene is possibly TRBD2 (5 bases). The V gene's germline CDR1 is KGHDR and CDR2 SFDVKD. Between the trimmed V and J ends, which lost 4 bases and 4 bases, there was a span of 13 bases. The CDR3 is 15 residues long. DNA of the CDR3: TGTGCCACCAGTGACCCGGAGGTACCATACAATGAGCAGTTCTTC. Encoded protein: CATSDPEVPYNEQFF.

The chain links TRBV10-3 to TRBJ1-2; D not certain. Germline CDR1 reads ENHRY; CDR2 reads SYGVKD. The CDR3 runs 15 residues. Trimming left V 4 bases short and J 4 bases short, with 16 bases between. The CDR3 here is CAISASEKPAYGYTF. The CDR3 DNA sequence: TGTGCCATCAGTGCTTCAGAAAAGCCCGCCTATGGCTACACCTTC.

With respect to this clonotype: The junction departs from the called germline gene at one end, perhaps through a read error. The chain uses TRBV19 and TRBJ2-3; 7 bases are shared with TRBD1. The CDR3 runs to 14 residues. The V gene's germline CDR1 is LNHDA and CDR2 SQIVND (reference sequence). In DNA, the CDR3 is TGTACCAGCCAAGGGACAGCTAGCACAGATACGCAGTATTTT. Translating gives CTSQGTASTDTQYF.

The chain carries TRBV5-1 and TRBJ2-4, with D perhaps TRBD1 or TRBD2 (5 bases each). CDR3 length: 14 amino acids. V lost 4 bases and J 13 bases, leaving 21 bases between the germline ends. Germline CDR1 is SGHRS and CDR2 is YFSETQ. As DNA, the CDR3 is TGCGCCAGCAGCCTGGTCGACGGGGCCGGAGAGCAGTACTTC. This sequence encodes CASSLVDGAGEQYF.

The chain uses TRBV29-1 and TRBJ2-7; 9 nucleotides match TRBD1. This CDR3 has 18 residues. In germline, CDR1 is SQVTM, CDR2 ANQGSEA. V lost 7 bases to trimming and J lost 0 bases; unmatched junction nucleotides: 19. The CDR3 coding sequence is TGCAGCGCCCAACCCCGGGACAGGGTATCCCTAAGCTCCTACGAGCAGTACTTC. Its protein product is CSAQPRDRVSLSSYEQYF.

Written as DNA, the CDR3 is TGCAGTGCTAGGGTACCCATAATGACTATGACAGCCTCGATGCCCCTCCACTTT. Translating gives CSARVPIMTMTASMPLHF. The chain links TRBV20-1 to TRBJ1-6, with a tentative D call TRBD1 (5 bases). The V gene's germline CDR1 is DFQATT and CDR2 SNEGSKA (reference sequence). The CDR3 has 18 amino acids. Trimming cost V 3 bases and J 13 bases, with 31 bases left between them.

J is TRBJ2-7 and V is TRBV6-2 or TRBV6-3, with unresolved D. V was pared by 6 bases and J by 7 bases, with 16 bases between. The CDR3 loop spans 13 amino acids. Per the germline V gene, CDR1 is MNHEY and CDR2 is SVGEGT. The CDR3 protein is CASSLQFSLEQYF. CDR3 nucleotides: TGTGCCAGCAGCCTCCAGTTCTCTTTGGAGCAGTACTTC.

A single count supports this clonotype. The chain employs TRBV6-1 and TRBJ1-5, with 10 positions matching TRBD1. The V gene's germline CDR1 is MNHNS and CDR2 SASEGT. Unmatched junction bases numbered 5, after V lost 2 bases and J lost 1 base. This CDR3 has 17 residues. The CDR3 coding sequence is TGTGCCAGCAGTGAACCAGGGACAGGGGCGAGCAATCAGCCCCAGCATTTT. Protein: CASSEPGTGASNQPQHF.

As for this clonotype: A much larger clone differs by one base, so this may be a read error. The DNA for the CDR3 is TGTGCCAGCAGGATTCCTGGACAGGGCGGAGAGACCCAGTACTTC. It yields the protein CASRIPGQGGETQYF. V gene TRBV2 combines with J gene TRBJ2-5, with TRBD1 matching over 8 bases. This CDR3 is built from 15 residues. Trimming took 6 bases from V and 4 from J; bases not matched to a gene: 10. Per germline, CDR1 SNHLY and CDR2 FYNNEI. The entire variable domain, with the rest obtained from reference TRBV2 and TRBJ2-5, is as follows: EPEVTQTPSHQVTQMGQEVILRCVPISNHLYFYWYRQILGQKVEFLVSFYNNEISEKSEIFDDQFSVERPDGSNFTLKIRSTKLEDSAMYFCASRIPGQGGETQYFGPGTRLLVL.

V gene TRBV11-2 combines with J gene TRBJ2-5; possible D gene TRBD1, 6 bases. This CDR3 is built from 16 residues. V was trimmed by 1 base and J by 4 bases, leaving 16 bases between them. Germline lookup yields CDR1 SGHAT and CDR2 FQNNGV. CDR3 DNA sequence: TGTGCCAGCAGCTTAGGGACTGGACAGTACGGAGAGACCCAGTACTTC. Translated, it gives CASSLGTGQYGETQYF.

This chain connects TRBV6-5 to TRBJ1-2; D unresolved. The CDR3 spans 15 residues. V lost 4 bases and J 4 bases, leaving 16 bases between the germline ends. Germline V gene data show CDR1 as MNHEY and CDR2 as SVGAGI. CDR3 DNA: TGTGCCAGCAGTTCCCACATCCCGGTTGGCTATGGCTACACCTTC. Its translation: CASSSHIPVGYGYTF.

The sample holds many counts of this clonotype. The gene calls are TRBV6-5 and TRBJ2-1, with no clear D. CDR1 and CDR2 (germline): MNHEY, SVGAGI. The CDR3 extends over 11 amino acids. V lost 5 bases to trimming and J lost 5 bases, with 4 bases between them. CDR3 DNA sequence: TGTGCCAGCAGTCGGGACAATGAGCAGTTCTTC. Its translation is CASSRDNEQFF.

The V call is TRBV10-3, the J call TRBJ2-3, with 9 bases identical to TRBD1. Losses at the gene ends were 2 bases for V and 2 bases for J; bases not matched to a gene: 8. The CDR3 extends over 17 amino acids. The germline gives CDR1 ENHRY, CDR2 SYGVKD. CDR3 residues: CAISERRDRVDTDTQYF. The CDR3 coding sequence is TGTGCCATCAGTGAGCGCCGGGACAGGGTAGACACAGATACGCAGTATTTT.

This chain joins TRBV7-2 and TRBJ2-3, with no clear D. The CDR3 is made up of 14 amino acids. Germline assignment: CDR1 SGHTA and CDR2 FQGNSA. V was pared by 9 bases and J by 1 base, with 14 bases between. The CDR3 DNA is TGTGCCAGTCTCGCGTTTATTGGCACAGATACGCAGTATTTT. Translating gives CASLAFIGTDTQYF.

The chain couples TRBV19 to TRBJ1-4; D is perhaps TRBD1 (5 bases). Germline V CDR1 and CDR2: LNHDA, SQIVND (reference sequence). The CDR3 covers 17 residues. CDR3 protein: CAELQQGARTTNEKLFF. The CDR3 region has the DNA TGTGCAGAATTACAACAAGGGGCCAGGACAACTAATGAAAAACTGTTTTTT. Together with reference TRBV19 and TRBJ1-4, the CDR3 gives the full variable domain: DGGITQSPKYLFRKEGQNVTLSCEQNLNHDAMYWYRQDPGQGLRLIYYSQIVNDFQKGDIAEGYSVSREKKESFPLTVTSAQKNPTAFYLCAELQQGARTTNEKLFFGSGTQLSVL.

This chain connects TRBV7-2 to TRBJ1-4; perhaps TRBD1 as D (6 bases). Trimming pared 10 bases from V and 2 bases from J, leaving 17 bases between. Per the germline V gene, CDR1 is SGHTA and CDR2 is FQGNSA. The CDR3 runs 15 residues. CDR3 in DNA: TGTGCCACGCCACTCCGGGGGGCGACTAATGAAAAACTGTTTTTT. Translation gives CATPLRGATNEKLFF.

This sequence joins TRBV27 and TRBJ2-5, with TRBD2 as a possible D gene (6 bases). Germline CDR1 reads MNHEY; CDR2 reads SMNVEV (reference sequence). This CDR3 comprises 16 residues. The germline V and J ends were trimmed by 5 bases and 5 bases, with 21 bases remaining between them. CDR3 DNA sequence: TGTGCCAGCAGTGCCGATAGCGGCCTGGGGGTGGAGACCCAGTACTTC. Translating it yields CASSADSGLGVETQYF.

The sample holds one count of this clonotype. V usage is TRBV6-1 and J usage is TRBJ1-4; D is undetermined. Germline CDR1 reads MNHNS; CDR2 reads SASEGT. The germline V and J ends were trimmed by 6 bases and 1 base, with 15 bases remaining between them. The CDR3 covers 16 residues. CDR3 sequence: CASSEGGIRTNEKLFF. The CDR3 coding sequence is TGTGCCAGCAGCGAGGGAGGAATACGAACTAATGAAAAACTGTTTTTT.

V is TRBV29-1 and J is TRBJ2-3; tentatively, D is TRBD2 (7 bases). The CDR3 runs to 12 residues. Germline V lookup: CDR1 SQVTM, CDR2 ANQGSEA. V lost 7 bases, J lost 6 bases, and 14 bases lay in between. The CDR3 loop reads CSGGGLSDTQYF. The CDR3 nucleotides read TGCAGCGGGGGGGGGCTCAGTGATACGCAGTATTTT.